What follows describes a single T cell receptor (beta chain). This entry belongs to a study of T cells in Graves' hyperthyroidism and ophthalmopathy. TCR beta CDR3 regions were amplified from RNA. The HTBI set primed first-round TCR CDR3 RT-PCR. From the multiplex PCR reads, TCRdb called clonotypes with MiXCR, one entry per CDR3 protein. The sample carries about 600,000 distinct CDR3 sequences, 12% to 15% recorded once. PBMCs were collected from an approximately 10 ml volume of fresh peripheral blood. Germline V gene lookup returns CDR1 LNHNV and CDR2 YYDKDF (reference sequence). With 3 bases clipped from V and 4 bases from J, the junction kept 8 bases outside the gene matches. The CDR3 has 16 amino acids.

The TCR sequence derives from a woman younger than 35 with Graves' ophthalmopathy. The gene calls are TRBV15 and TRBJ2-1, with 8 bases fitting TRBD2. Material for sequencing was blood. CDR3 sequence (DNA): TGTGCCACCAGCAGTACAGGGACTAGTCTTTACAATGAGCAGTTCTTC. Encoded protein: CATSSTGTSLYNEQFF.